These T cell receptor beta chains were read from a single sample in a study of cytomegalovirus exposure and HLA in healthy donors. Using immunoSEQ multiplex PCR, the repertoire was profiled, and TCRdb retains in-frame clones only, with some absent. Among about 82,000 clones listed, over 80% were seen once. Material: PBMCs. Receptors originate from a man between 18 and 29 years old in good health and CMV-seronegative. Each CDR3 is given with its conserved first and last residue. Fields, in order: D gene, clone size, V gene, J gene, CDR3 DNA, CDR3 protein. A D gene is named only where the DNA matches it firmly. For some rows the clone size is stated as once, few or many, or as a class when expanded; others skip it.

d_call: .; clone_size: .; v_call: TRBV11-2; j_call: TRBJ2-3; cdr3_nt: TGTGCCAGCAGTGACAGTCCTTTGAATACGCAGTATTTT; cdr3_aa: CASSDSPLNTQYF
d_call: .; clone_size: .; v_call: TRBV7-3; j_call: TRBJ2-7; cdr3_nt: TGTGCCAGCAGCTCCAGCGCCTCCTACGAGCAGTACTTC; cdr3_aa: CASSSSASYEQYF
d_call: .; clone_size: .; v_call: TRBV11-2; j_call: TRBJ2-7; cdr3_nt: TGTGCCAGCAGCTTTCGTATTGGCCTCCCCTACGAGCAGTACTTC; cdr3_aa: CASSFRIGLPYEQYF
d_call: TRBD1; clone_size: .; v_call: TRBV28; j_call: TRBJ2-1; cdr3_nt: TGTGCCAGCAGACCGGACAGGCAAAGATACAATGAGCAGTTCTTC; cdr3_aa: CASRPDRQRYNEQFF
d_call: TRBD2; clone_size: .; v_call: TRBV5-4; j_call: TRBJ2-2; cdr3_nt: TGTGCCAGCAGCATATCAGCGGGAGTTGTCACCGGGGAGCTGTTTTTT; cdr3_aa: CASSISAGVVTGELFF
d_call: .; clone_size: .; v_call: TRBV6-6; j_call: TRBJ2-3; cdr3_nt: TGTGCCAGCAGTTACCCTCAGTCGGGGAGCACAGATACGCAGTATTTT; cdr3_aa: CASSYPQSGSTDTQYF
d_call: TRBD2; clone_size: .; v_call: TRBV5-1; j_call: TRBJ2-4; cdr3_nt: TGCGCCAGCCGGTTGGTAGCGGGAGGCACGCACATTCAGTACTTC; cdr3_aa: CASRLVAGGTHIQYF
d_call: .; clone_size: .; v_call: TRBV4-3; j_call: TRBJ2-5; cdr3_nt: TGCGCCAGCAGCCAAGATTACGGCCAAGAGACCCAGTACTTC; cdr3_aa: CASSQDYGQETQYF
d_call: TRBD1; clone_size: .; v_call: TRBV6-6; j_call: TRBJ1-1; cdr3_nt: TGTGCCAGCAGTTACGAAAAGGGGGCATGGGCTTTCTTT; cdr3_aa: CASSYEKGAWAFF
d_call: .; clone_size: .; v_call: TRBV6-5; j_call: TRBJ2-7; cdr3_nt: TGTGCCAGCAGTACCCCCGAGCGGATATACGAGCAGTACTTC; cdr3_aa: CASSTPERIYEQYF
d_call: TRBD2; clone_size: .; v_call: TRBV6-1; j_call: TRBJ2-7; cdr3_nt: TGTGCCAGCAGGCGGGAGTCTGCATACGAGCAGTACTTC; cdr3_aa: CASRRESAYEQYF
d_call: TRBD1; clone_size: .; v_call: TRBV5-1; j_call: TRBJ2-3; cdr3_nt: TGCGCCAGCAGCAGGGGACAGGGGGCGCGAGATACGCAGTATTTT; cdr3_aa: CASSRGQGARDTQYF
d_call: .; clone_size: .; v_call: TRBV7-8; j_call: TRBJ2-5; cdr3_nt: TGTGCCAGCATACCAAACAGGGTCCCCGGGCGGAGAGAGACCCAGTACTTC; cdr3_aa: CASIPNRVPGRRETQYF
d_call: .; clone_size: .; v_call: TRBV10-3; j_call: TRBJ2-5; cdr3_nt: TGTGCCATCAGTTCTTCTTTCGACAGATCCGAGACCCAGTACTTC; cdr3_aa: CAISSSFDRSETQYF
d_call: TRBD1; clone_size: .; v_call: TRBV5-4; j_call: TRBJ1-1; cdr3_nt: TGTGCCAGCAGTTCCCCACAGGGGGCGGGCACTGAAGCTTTCTTT; cdr3_aa: CASSSPQGAGTEAFF
d_call: TRBD2; clone_size: few; v_call: TRBV9; j_call: TRBJ2-3; cdr3_nt: TGTGCCAGCTCTCCACGGGCGGGAGGGTACGCAGATACGCAGTATTTT; cdr3_aa: CASSPRAGGYADTQYF
d_call: TRBD1; clone_size: .; v_call: TRBV5-1; j_call: TRBJ2-7; cdr3_nt: TGCGCCAGCAGCGGACAGGGCTCCCACGAGCAGTACTTC; cdr3_aa: CASSGQGSHEQYF
d_call: TRBD2; clone_size: .; v_call: TRBV9; j_call: TRBJ2-3; cdr3_nt: TGTGCCAGCAGCGGTAGCGGGGTCGGCACAGATACGCAGTATTTT; cdr3_aa: CASSGSGVGTDTQYF
d_call: TRBD1; clone_size: .; v_call: TRBV19; j_call: TRBJ1-2; cdr3_nt: TGTGCCAGTAGTACTGCGGGGACAGGGGGCTATGGCTACACCTTC; cdr3_aa: CASSTAGTGGYGYTF
d_call: .; clone_size: .; v_call: TRBV20-1; j_call: TRBJ1-1; cdr3_nt: TGCAGTGCCGTGAGGGCAGAAGCTTTCTTT; cdr3_aa: CSAVRAEAFF
d_call: .; clone_size: .; v_call: TRBV5-1; j_call: TRBJ1-5; cdr3_nt: TGCGCCAGCAGCTTGGAAGGAGTTAGCAATCAGCCCCAGCATTTT; cdr3_aa: CASSLEGVSNQPQHF
d_call: .; clone_size: .; v_call: TRBV28; j_call: TRBJ1-2; cdr3_nt: TGTGCCAGCAGTCCCCAGAGGAGGGGACGCTATGGCTACACCTTC; cdr3_aa: CASSPQRRGRYGYTF
d_call: .; clone_size: .; v_call: TRBV4-3; j_call: TRBJ2-3; cdr3_nt: TGCGCCAGCAGCCAAGACGCTCGGGGGGCTCTGGGAGATACGCAGTATTTT; cdr3_aa: CASSQDARGALGDTQYF
d_call: TRBD2; clone_size: .; v_call: TRBV5-1; j_call: TRBJ2-7; cdr3_nt: TGCGCCAGCAAAGGACCGTCTAGGAGCGGGGCTTACGAGCAGTACTTC; cdr3_aa: CASKGPSRSGAYEQYF
d_call: .; clone_size: .; v_call: TRBV6-1; j_call: TRBJ2-1; cdr3_nt: TGTGCCAGCAGCCTAGAGAAAAACAATGAGCAGTTCTTC; cdr3_aa: CASSLEKNNEQFF
d_call: TRBD2; clone_size: .; v_call: TRBV28; j_call: TRBJ2-3; cdr3_nt: TGTGCCAGCAGCCAAGCGGGAGAGTTGGCAGATACGCAGTATTTT; cdr3_aa: CASSQAGELADTQYF
d_call: .; clone_size: .; v_call: TRBV4-1; j_call: TRBJ1-4; cdr3_nt: TGCGCCAGCAAAAGCGGGGGGACTAATGAAAAACTGTTTTTT; cdr3_aa: CASKSGGTNEKLFF
d_call: .; clone_size: .; v_call: TRBV5-1; j_call: TRBJ1-2; cdr3_nt: TGCGCCAGCGGGGGGGTAGGCAACTATGGCTACACCTTC; cdr3_aa: CASGGVGNYGYTF
d_call: TRBD1; clone_size: .; v_call: TRBV29-1; j_call: TRBJ1-2; cdr3_nt: TGCAGCGTTGCGGGACAGGATGGCTACACCTTC; cdr3_aa: CSVAGQDGYTF
d_call: TRBD1; clone_size: .; v_call: TRBV28; j_call: TRBJ1-5; cdr3_nt: TGTGCCAGCAGATCTCAGACAGGGTCGGTTCAGCCCCAGCATTTT; cdr3_aa: CASRSQTGSVQPQHF
d_call: .; clone_size: .; v_call: TRBV30; j_call: TRBJ1-1; cdr3_nt: TGTGCCAGCGAACCGGGGGGTCCTGAAGCTTTCTTT; cdr3_aa: CASEPGGPEAFF
d_call: TRBD1; clone_size: .; v_call: TRBV28; j_call: TRBJ1-1; cdr3_nt: TGTGCCAGCAGTCCCGGGACAGGGTGGACTGAAGCTTTCTTT; cdr3_aa: CASSPGTGWTEAFF
d_call: TRBD2; clone_size: .; v_call: TRBV9; j_call: TRBJ2-3; cdr3_nt: TGTGCCAGCAGCGTAGCTGGGACTAGCGTTGCAGATACGCAGTATTTT; cdr3_aa: CASSVAGTSVADTQYF
d_call: .; clone_size: .; v_call: TRBV14; j_call: TRBJ2-7; cdr3_nt: TGTGCCAGCAGCCAAGACCACAGGGTTCGCCTCTACGAGCAGTACTTC; cdr3_aa: CASSQDHRVRLYEQYF
d_call: TRBD1; clone_size: .; v_call: TRBV18; j_call: TRBJ2-1; cdr3_nt: TGTGCCAGCTCTCCAATTACCGGGACAGGGGGTCGGTCCTACAATGAGCAGTTCTTC; cdr3_aa: CASSPITGTGGRSYNEQFF
d_call: TRBD1; clone_size: .; v_call: TRBV28; j_call: TRBJ2-3; cdr3_nt: TGTGCCAGCAGCACTACCCGGACAGGGGACTTGGATACGCAGTATTTT; cdr3_aa: CASSTTRTGDLDTQYF
d_call: .; clone_size: .; v_call: TRBV7-7; j_call: TRBJ2-2; cdr3_nt: TGTGCTAGCAGCTTAAAAGGGACACTAGGCTCCGGGGAGCTGTTTTTT; cdr3_aa: CASSLKGTLGSGELFF
d_call: TRBD1; clone_size: .; v_call: TRBV6-1; j_call: TRBJ2-7; cdr3_nt: TGTGCCAGCAGTGTGACAGGGGGCGCCCCCGGCGAGCAGTACTTC; cdr3_aa: CASSVTGGAPGEQYF
d_call: TRBD1; clone_size: .; v_call: TRBV28; j_call: TRBJ2-7; cdr3_nt: TGTGCCAGCAGTCCACTGCCTTTACAGGGGTCCTACGAGCAGTACTTC; cdr3_aa: CASSPLPLQGSYEQYF
d_call: TRBD2; clone_size: .; v_call: TRBV19; j_call: TRBJ2-3; cdr3_nt: TGTGCCAGTAGTATTCTTGGGACTAGCGGAACAGATACGCAGTATTTT; cdr3_aa: CASSILGTSGTDTQYF
d_call: .; clone_size: .; v_call: TRBV11-2; j_call: TRBJ2-7; cdr3_nt: TGTGCCAGCAGCACCCAGGCATTGAGCTCCTACGAGCAGTACTTC; cdr3_aa: CASSTQALSSYEQYF
d_call: .; clone_size: .; v_call: TRBV21-1; j_call: TRBJ2-3; cdr3_nt: TGTGCCAGCAGCAAAGACCGGGACAGGGGGCTATCGGATACGCAGTATTTT; cdr3_aa: CASSKDRDRGLSDTQYF
d_call: TRBD1; clone_size: .; v_call: TRBV5-1; j_call: TRBJ1-5; cdr3_nt: TGCGCCAGCAGCTTAACAGGGGGTGGTAGCAATCAGCCCCAGCATTTT; cdr3_aa: CASSLTGGGSNQPQHF
d_call: TRBD1; clone_size: once; v_call: TRBV30; j_call: TRBJ1-2; cdr3_nt: TGTGCCTGGAGCTGGGACAGGTCCTCGGGAAGGACCTTC; cdr3_aa: CAWSWDRSSGRTF
d_call: .; clone_size: .; v_call: TRBV29-1; j_call: TRBJ1-1; cdr3_nt: TGCAGCGTTGCCGACAGCCTGAACACTGAAGCTTTCTTT; cdr3_aa: CSVADSLNTEAFF
d_call: .; clone_size: .; v_call: TRBV11-2; j_call: TRBJ2-7; cdr3_nt: TGTGCCAGCAGCACCACCCGGGGGGCTGTATACTACGAGCAGTACTTC; cdr3_aa: CASSTTRGAVYYEQYF
d_call: .; clone_size: .; v_call: TRBV20-1; j_call: TRBJ2-3; cdr3_nt: TGCAGTGCCCACGGAGATACGCAGTATTTT; cdr3_aa: CSAHGDTQYF
d_call: TRBD2; clone_size: .; v_call: TRBV7-9; j_call: TRBJ2-7; cdr3_nt: TGTGCCAGCAGCCGCCTCGGGGGACTAGTCAACTACGAGCAGTACTTC; cdr3_aa: CASSRLGGLVNYEQYF
d_call: TRBD2; clone_size: .; v_call: TRBV27; j_call: TRBJ2-1; cdr3_nt: TGTGCCAGCAGTTTTCTAGCGGGAGGGGTCGATGAGCAGTTCTTC; cdr3_aa: CASSFLAGGVDEQFF
d_call: .; clone_size: .; v_call: TRBV28; j_call: TRBJ2-7; cdr3_nt: TGTGCCAGCAGTTCTTTCTCGCGGCCCTCCTACGAGCAGTACTTC; cdr3_aa: CASSSFSRPSYEQYF
d_call: TRBD2; clone_size: .; v_call: TRBV11-3; j_call: TRBJ2-3; cdr3_nt: TGTGCCAGCAGCTTAGGGAGCTCCGGGACTAGCAGCACAGATACGCAGTATTTT; cdr3_aa: CASSLGSSGTSSTDTQYF